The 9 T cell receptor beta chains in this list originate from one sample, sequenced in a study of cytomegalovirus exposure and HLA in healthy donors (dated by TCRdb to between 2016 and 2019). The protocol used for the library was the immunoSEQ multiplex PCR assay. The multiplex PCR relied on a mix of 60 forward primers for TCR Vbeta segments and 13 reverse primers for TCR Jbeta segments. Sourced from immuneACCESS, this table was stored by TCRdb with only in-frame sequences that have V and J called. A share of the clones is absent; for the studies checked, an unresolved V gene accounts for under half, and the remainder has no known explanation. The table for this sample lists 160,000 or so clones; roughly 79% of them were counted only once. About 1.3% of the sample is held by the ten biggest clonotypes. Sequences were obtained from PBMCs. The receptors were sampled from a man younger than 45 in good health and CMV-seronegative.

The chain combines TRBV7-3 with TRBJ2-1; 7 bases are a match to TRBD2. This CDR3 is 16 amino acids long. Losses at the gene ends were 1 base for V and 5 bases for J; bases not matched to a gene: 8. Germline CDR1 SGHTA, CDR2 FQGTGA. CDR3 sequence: CASSLMPSGENNEQFF. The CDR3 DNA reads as TGTGCCAGCAGCTTAATGCCTAGCGGAGAGAACAATGAGCAGTTCTTC.

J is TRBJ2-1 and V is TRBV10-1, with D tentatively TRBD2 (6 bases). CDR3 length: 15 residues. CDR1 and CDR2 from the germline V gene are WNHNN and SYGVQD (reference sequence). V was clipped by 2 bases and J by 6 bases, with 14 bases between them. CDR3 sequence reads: CASSEGWEEVNEQFF. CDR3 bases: TGCGCCAGCAGTGAGGGGTGGGAGGAAGTCAATGAGCAGTTCTTC.

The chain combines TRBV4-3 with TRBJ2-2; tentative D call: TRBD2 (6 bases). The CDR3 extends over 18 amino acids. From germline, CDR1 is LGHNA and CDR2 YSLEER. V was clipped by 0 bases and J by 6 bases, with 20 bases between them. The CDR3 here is CASSQEKFSETRAGELFF. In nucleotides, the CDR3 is TGCGCCAGCAGCCAAGAAAAATTCTCGGAGACTAGGGCCGGGGAGCTGTTTTTT.

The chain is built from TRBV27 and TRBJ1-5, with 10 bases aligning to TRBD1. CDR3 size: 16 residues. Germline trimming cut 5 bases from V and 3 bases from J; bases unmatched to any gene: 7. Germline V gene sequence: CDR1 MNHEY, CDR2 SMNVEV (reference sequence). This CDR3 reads CASSPRQGANNQPQHF. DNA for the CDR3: TGTGCCAGCAGTCCCCGACAGGGGGCGAACAATCAGCCCCAGCATTTT.

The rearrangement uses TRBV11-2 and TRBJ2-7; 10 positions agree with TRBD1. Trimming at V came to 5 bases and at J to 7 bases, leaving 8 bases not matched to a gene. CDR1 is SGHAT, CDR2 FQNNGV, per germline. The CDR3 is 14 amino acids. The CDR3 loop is CASSAGTGVWEQYF. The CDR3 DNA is TGTGCCAGCAGCGCCGGGACAGGGGTTTGGGAGCAGTACTTC.

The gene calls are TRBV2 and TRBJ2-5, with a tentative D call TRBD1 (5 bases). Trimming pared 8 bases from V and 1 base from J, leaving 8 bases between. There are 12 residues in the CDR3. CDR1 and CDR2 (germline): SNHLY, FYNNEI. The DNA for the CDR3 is TGTGCCAGCCTAGGGGTCCAAGAGACCCAGTACTTC. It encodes CASLGVQETQYF.

The CDR3 region is CASSYGTSGFGELFF. In nucleotides, the CDR3 is TGTGCCAGCAGTTACGGGACTAGTGGCTTCGGGGAGCTGTTTTTT. The rearrangement uses TRBV2 and TRBJ2-2, with TRBD2 identical over 8 bases. V shed 5 bases and J 7 bases; nucleotides not matched to a gene: 9. Germline V CDR1 and CDR2: SNHLY, FYNNEI. The CDR3 covers 15 residues.

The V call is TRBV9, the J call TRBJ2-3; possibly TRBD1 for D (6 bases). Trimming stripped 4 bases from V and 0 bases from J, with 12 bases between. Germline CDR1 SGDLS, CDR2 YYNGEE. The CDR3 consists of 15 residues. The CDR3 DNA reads TGTGCCAGCAGCCCGGCGACAGGAAGCACAGATACGCAGTATTTT. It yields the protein CASSPATGSTDTQYF.

CDR3 sequence: CASSLLAEHSTDTQYF. For the CDR3, the DNA is TGTGCCAGCAGCTTACTAGCGGAACATAGCACAGATACGCAGTATTTT. The rearrangement links TRBV5-6 to TRBJ2-3; TRBD2 matches at 8 bases. V lost 2 bases to trimming and J lost 0 bases; unmatched junction nucleotides: 5. CDR1 is SGHDT and CDR2 is YYEEEE in the germline V gene. CDR3 length: 16 amino acids.